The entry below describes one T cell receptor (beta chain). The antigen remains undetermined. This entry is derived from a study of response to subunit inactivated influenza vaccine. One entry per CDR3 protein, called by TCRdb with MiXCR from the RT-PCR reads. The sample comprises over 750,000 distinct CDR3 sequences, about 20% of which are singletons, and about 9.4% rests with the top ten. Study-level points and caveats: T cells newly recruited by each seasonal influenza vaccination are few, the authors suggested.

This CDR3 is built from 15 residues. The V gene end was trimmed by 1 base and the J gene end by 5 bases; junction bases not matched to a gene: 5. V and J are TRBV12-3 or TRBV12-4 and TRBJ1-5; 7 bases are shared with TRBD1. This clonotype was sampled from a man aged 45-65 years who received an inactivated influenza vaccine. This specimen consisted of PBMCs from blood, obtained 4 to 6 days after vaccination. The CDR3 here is CASSLEQGRHQPQHF. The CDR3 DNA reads TGTGCCAGCAGTTTAGAACAGGGGCGGCATCAGCCCCAGCATTTT.